This is a list of T cell receptor beta chains from one sample in a study of T cells in Graves' hyperthyroidism and ophthalmopathy. TCRdb reprocessed the multiplex PCR reads via MiXCR and lists one record per CDR3 protein. Among 500,000 to 650,000 distinct CDR3 sequences listed, about 45% were seen once. Sequencing was performed on peripheral blood or thyroid tissue (not recorded which). These receptors were taken from an adult woman with Graves' disease, either hyperthyroidism or ophthalmopathy (not recorded which). Both conserved end residues are part of each CDR3. The D gene is left open where the match is weak. Rows may omit the clone size; those that give it use once, few, many or a size class.

>.|TRBV15|14|few|TRBJ1-5
TGTGCCACCGACAACGCGGGGGGGAAGGAGCCCCAGCATTTT
CATDNAGGKEPQHF
>TRBD1|TRBV7-9|15|.|TRBJ1-2
TGTGCCAGCAGCCACCGGGACAGGGTTTACTATGGCTACACCTTC
CASSHRDRVYYGYTF
>TRBD1|TRBV6-1|14|.|TRBJ1-6
TGTGCCAGCAGGCACGGGGACAGGGGAACACCCCTCCACTTT
CASRHGDRGTPLHF
>.|TRBV14|12|few|TRBJ1-1
TGTGCCAGCAGCGATACGGCGGGGGAAGCTTTCTTT
CASSDTAGEAFF
>TRBD1|TRBV7-2|14|.|TRBJ2-5
TGTGCCAGCAGCTGGGACAGGGGCGGAGAGACCCAGTACTTC
CASSWDRGGETQYF
>.|TRBV10-3|18|.|TRBJ2-6
TGTGCCATCAGGGATAGTTTTGTAAGGCGATCCGGGGCCAACGTCCTGACTTTC
CAIRDSFVRRSGANVLTF
>.|TRBV29-1|12|.|TRBJ1-1
TGCAGCAGTCTGGACAGCGGGACTGAAGCTTTCTTT
CSSLDSGTEAFF
>.|TRBV10-2|13|few|TRBJ1-2
TGCGCCAGCAGTGTCGGCCAGGGTGTCGGCTACACCTTC
CASSVGQGVGYTF
>TRBD2|TRBV2|17|many|TRBJ2-2
TGTGCCAGCAGTGAATTCGGGACTAGCGGGTACACCGGGGAGCTGTTTTTT
CASSEFGTSGYTGELFF
>.|TRBV7-9|12|.|TRBJ1-1
TGTGCCAGCAGCTTCGGGGCAGACGAAGCTTTCTTT
CASSFGADEAFF
>.|TRBV27|13|few|TRBJ1-5
TGTGCCAACTGGGAGGGCAGCAATCAGCCCCAGCATTTT
CANWEGSNQPQHF
>TRBD1|TRBV10-3|13|few|TRBJ2-7
TGTGCCATCAGTCCGGGACAGGGTAACGAGCAGTACTTC
CAISPGQGNEQYF
>.|TRBV6-5|13|many|TRBJ2-7
TGTGCCAGCAGTTACCGAACGAGGGGGGAGCAGTACTTC
CASSYRTRGEQYF
>TRBD1|TRBV6-5|13|many|TRBJ1-6
TGTGCCAGCAGCGACAGGGTTCGTTCACCCCTCCACTTT
CASSDRVRSPLHF
>.|TRBV7-8|13|many|TRBJ2-5
TGTGCCAGCAGTCGGAGCAACCAAGAGACCCAGTACTTC
CASSRSNQETQYF
>.|TRBV9|14|.|TRBJ2-7
TGTGCCAGCAGCGTAGTGGCAGGGGACTACGAGCAGTACTTC
CASSVVAGDYEQYF
>TRBD2|TRBV10-3|16|.|TRBJ2-7
TGTGCCACCAGTCTCCTCAATAGCGGGGGGGACGACGAGCAGTACTTC
CATSLLNSGGDDEQYF
>.|TRBV15|15|.|TRBJ1-2
TGTGCCACCAGCAGCCGCCCCGGGACCTACTATGGCTACACCTTC
CATSSRPGTYYGYTF
>.|TRBV7-9|15|few|TRBJ2-7
TGTGCCAGCAGTCCACGTGTGGGGCGATCCTACGAGCAGTACTTC
CASSPRVGRSYEQYF
>TRBD1|TRBV12-3/TRBV12-4|14|many|TRBJ1-5
TGTGCCAGCAGTTTGGGGACAGGGGCCCAGCCCCAGCATTTT
CASSLGTGAQPQHF
>.|TRBV7-9|16|.|TRBJ1-4
TGTGCCAGCAGCTTAAGTCGCGGCCGGAAGGGGGAAAAACTGTTTTTT
CASSLSRGRKGEKLFF
>TRBD2|TRBV28|16|many|TRBJ2-5
TGTGCCAGCCTGGGGACTAGCAGAAGGCCGCAAGAGACCCAGTACTTC
CASLGTSRRPQETQYF
>.|TRBV5-4|11|many|TRBJ2-5
TGTGCCAGCAAAGGTGGAGAGACCCAGTACTTC
CASKGGETQYF
>TRBD1|TRBV10-1|19|many|TRBJ2-7
TGCGCCAGCAGTGAGTCGACGGTTTCTGGTCACAGGGGGCCCTACGAGCAGTACTTC
CASSESTVSGHRGPYEQYF
>.|TRBV11-2|13|many|TRBJ2-2
TGTGCCAGCAGCTTAGAACCCAACGGGGAGCTGTTTTTT
CASSLEPNGELFF